These T cell receptor beta chains were read from a single sample in a study of T cell responses to AZD1222 COVID-19 vaccine. Sequencing was performed with immunoSEQ multiplex PCR; in TCRdb, only in-frame clones are kept and a portion is missing. The table lists about 180,000 clones, nearly 95% of them singletons. The sample in question was peripheral blood, obtained 28 days after the second AZD1222 dose. All receptors come from an adult who received the AZD1222 COVID-19 vaccine. The CDR3 runs from the conserved cysteine through the conserved F or W. A D gene is named only where the DNA matches it firmly. Only some rows state a clone size, as once, few, many or a class for expanded clones.

clone_size	v_call	d_call	j_call	cdr3_nt	cdr3_aa
.	TRBV5-6	.	TRBJ2-5	TGTGCCAGCAGTGATATTGAGACCCAGTACTTC	CASSDIETQYF
.	TRBV7-9	.	TRBJ1-5	TGTGCCAGCAGCTTAGGACAAGTCAATCAGCCCCAGCATTTT	CASSLGQVNQPQHF
.	TRBV5-3	TRBD1	TRBJ1-6	TGTGCCAGAAGCTCGAAACGGGACAGGGGTGGGTCACCCCTCCACTTT	CARSSKRDRGGSPLHF
.	TRBV27	.	TRBJ1-6	TGTGCCAGCAGTGGGTATAATTCACCCCTCCACTTT	CASSGYNSPLHF
.	TRBV11-2	.	TRBJ2-1	TGTGCCAGCAGCCTCCTGAACAATGAGCAGTTCTTC	CASSLLNNEQFF
.	TRBV5-1	TRBD1	TRBJ1-5	TGCGCCAGCAGCAGGTCGGGACAGGACAATCAGCCCCAGCATTTT	CASSRSGQDNQPQHF
.	TRBV19	.	TRBJ2-5	TGTGCCAGTCATGGCGCGGAGACCCAGTACTTC	CASHGAETQYF
.	TRBV28	.	TRBJ1-3	TGTGCCAGCAGCCCCTCCCCCCCACATCTTCGCTCTGGAAACACCATATATTTT	CASSPSPPHLRSGNTIYF
.	TRBV30	.	TRBJ1-6	TGTGCCTGGAGCTTTAGGGGAGAAAATTCACCCCTCCACTTT	CAWSFRGENSPLHF
.	TRBV19	.	TRBJ2-3	TGTGCCGCCTCCAGCAGGGGCACAGATACGCAGTATTTT	CAASSRGTDTQYF
.	TRBV6-5	.	TRBJ1-5	TGTGCCAGCAGTTACTCGATCCTTGATCTTCAGCCCCAGCATTTT	CASSYSILDLQPQHF
.	TRBV6-5	.	TRBJ1-1	TGTGCCTCAGCCAGGGGCTATGACACTGAAGCTTTCTTT	CASARGYDTEAFF
.	TRBV19	.	TRBJ1-5	TGTGCCAGCCTTGCAGGACAATCCAATCAGCCCCAGCATTTT	CASLAGQSNQPQHF
once	TRBV28	.	TRBJ2-2	TGTGCCAGCAGTGGGGGGCAGGTGGAACGCACCGGGGAGCTGTTTTTT	CASSGGQVERTGELFF
.	TRBV18	.	TRBJ1-1	TGTGCCAGCTCACCACCGAGGGGGGGACTGAACACTGAAGCTTTCTTT	CASSPPRGGLNTEAFF
.	TRBV9	.	TRBJ2-3	TGTGCCAGCAGCCCCTGGGGCGGTAGCACAGATACGCAGTATTTT	CASSPWGGSTDTQYF
.	TRBV29-1	.	TRBJ1-4	TGCAGCGTTGTGGTGCGGGAAGGGACCAATGAAAAACTGTTTTTT	CSVVVREGTNEKLFF
.	TRBV5-1	.	TRBJ1-6	TGCGCCAGCAGCCGGTCACAGGAGAATAATTCACCCCTCCACTTT	CASSRSQENNSPLHF
.	TRBV5-6	.	TRBJ2-3	TGTGCCAGCAGCATACGGGATACGCAGTATTTT	CASSIRDTQYF
.	TRBV7-8	.	TRBJ1-5	TGTGCCAGCAGCCCAGCAAGGGAAAAACCCCAGCATTTT	CASSPAREKPQHF
.	TRBV2	.	TRBJ1-5	TGTGCCAGCGGAATGGCAGTGGGACAGCCCCAGCATTTT	CASGMAVGQPQHF
.	TRBV7-9	.	TRBJ1-1	TGTGCCAGCAGCCACAGGGTAGGGGCGCTTGAAGCTTTCTTT	CASSHRVGALEAFF
once	TRBV30	TRBD2	TRBJ2-3	TGTGCCTGGAGTGTCGGAGCGGGGCTTAGCACAGATACGCAGTATTTT	CAWSVGAGLSTDTQYF
.	TRBV5-6	TRBD2	TRBJ2-7	TGTGCCAGCAGCTTGGGCCGGGGGGTAGTTCTCTACGAGCAGTACTTC	CASSLGRGVVLYEQYF
.	TRBV11-2	.	TRBJ1-6	TGTGCCAGCAGCTTAGGACGGAATAATTCACCCCTCCACTTT	CASSLGRNNSPLHF
.	TRBV24-1	.	TRBJ1-4	TGTGCCACCAGTGATCACCCCGCTTTGAGACACTTTAATGAAAAACTGTTTTTT	CATSDHPALRHFNEKLFF
.	TRBV12-5	.	TRBJ1-4	TGTGCTAGTGGTCACAAAAGAGGGGGTACTGAAAAACTGTTTTTT	CASGHKRGGTEKLFF
.	TRBV27	.	TRBJ1-6	TGTGCCAGCAGTTTATCAGGACATTCACCCCTCCACTTT	CASSLSGHSPLHF
.	TRBV19	TRBD1	TRBJ1-5	TGTGCCAGTAGTATATTGTTCAGGGGGCTGAATCAGCCCCAGCATTTT	CASSILFRGLNQPQHF
.	TRBV7-2	.	TRBJ2-7	TGTGCCAGCAGCTTCCCCAGCTTATACGAGCAGTACTTC	CASSFPSLYEQYF
.	TRBV19	.	TRBJ1-4	TGTGCCAGTAGCGTGGGAATTTGGGAAAAACTGTTTTTT	CASSVGIWEKLFF
once	TRBV11-3	.	TRBJ2-1	TGTGCCAGCAGCACTAGCAGAACCTCCTACAATGAGCAGTTCTTC	CASSTSRTSYNEQFF
.	TRBV7-7	.	TRBJ1-1	TGTGCCAGCAGCTTAGGGGCAGGGGAGGGGACTGAAGCCTTCTTT	CASSLGAGEGTEAFF
.	TRBV5-6	.	TRBJ1-2	TGTGCCACCAGTGGATCCTCAGGAGACTATGGCTACACCTTC	CATSGSSGDYGYTF
.	TRBV7-2	TRBD2	TRBJ2-1	TGTGCCAGCAGCGTTAGCGGGAGCTCCTACAATGAGCAGTTCTTC	CASSVSGSSYNEQFF
.	TRBV28	.	TRBJ2-1	TGTGCCAGCACGCGAACCAATGAGCAGTTCTTC	CASTRTNEQFF
.	TRBV2	TRBD2	TRBJ2-1	TGTGCCAGCTTAGGGTTAGCGGGGGGAATCCTTGAGCAGTTCTTC	CASLGLAGGILEQFF
few	TRBV5-6	.	TRBJ1-2	TGTGCCAGCAGCTTGCAAGGCACGGAGTATGGCTACACCTTC	CASSLQGTEYGYTF
.	TRBV27	TRBD2	TRBJ2-1	TGTGCCAGCCAGCGCCTAGCGGGGTCTTACAATGAGCAGTTCTTC	CASQRLAGSYNEQFF
.	TRBV7-2	.	TRBJ1-1	TGTGCCAGCAGCTTAGTGGGGGGCAAAGCTTTCTTT	CASSLVGGKAFF
.	TRBV29-1	TRBD2	TRBJ2-5	TGCAGCGTGGGACTAGCGGGGAAAAGGGGGGAGACCCAGTACTTC	CSVGLAGKRGETQYF
.	TRBV19	.	TRBJ2-2	TGTGCCAGTAGTATATTGGAACAGTTACCCGGGGAGCTGTTTTTT	CASSILEQLPGELFF
.	TRBV12-2	.	TRBJ2-1	TGTGCAAGTCGCTTAGCGGTTTCGGGGGGGCAGAATGAGCAGTTCTTC	CASRLAVSGGQNEQFF
.	TRBV5-1	.	TRBJ1-1	TGCGCCAGCAGCAGCGGGACTCCCAACACTGAAGCTTTCTTT	CASSSGTPNTEAFF
.	TRBV11-2	TRBD1	TRBJ2-3	TGTGCCAGCAGCCCCCTACCCGGGACAGGGATTTCCACAGATACGCAGTATTTT	CASSPLPGTGISTDTQYF
.	TRBV29-1	.	TRBJ2-1	TGCAGCGTTGTTAACAAATTGAGCTCCTACAATGAGCAGTTCTTC	CSVVNKLSSYNEQFF
.	TRBV6-2/TRBV6-3	.	TRBJ2-7	TGTGCCAGCAGTTACGGAGGGGAGCCCCTCTCCTACGAGCAGTACTTC	CASSYGGEPLSYEQYF
.	TRBV9	TRBD2	TRBJ2-5	TGTGCCAGCAGCGTACAGACTAGCGTCGGAGAGACCCAGTACTTC	CASSVQTSVGETQYF
.	TRBV30	.	TRBJ1-4	TGTGCCTGGAGCGTGGGAGGGCCTAACGAAAAACTGTTTTTT	CAWSVGGPNEKLFF
.	TRBV7-2	TRBD1	TRBJ1-2	TGTGCCAGCAGCTTTTTACAGGGGTCGATAACTAACTATGGCTACACCTTC	CASSFLQGSITNYGYTF
few	TRBV27	.	TRBJ1-1	TGTGCCAGCAGTTTAAGGCCTTCGAACACTGAAGCTTTCTTT	CASSLRPSNTEAFF